The T cell receptor (beta chain) described here comes from a study of blood T cell repertoires in COVID-19. Some clones are missing from TCRdb's copy, which holds only in-frame ones; the method was immunoSEQ multiplex PCR. The repertoire includes 85,000 to 90,000 clones, more than 75% of them detected once, and under 30% sits in the top ten. The CDR3 is 15 amino acids. Germline CDR1 and CDR2: SGDLS and YYNGEE. Trimming left V 0 bases short and J 4 bases short, with 13 bases between. This sequence joins TRBV9 and TRBJ2-5, with D possibly being TRBD2 (6 bases). This receptor was obtained from a human donor in a cohort sampled during active COVID-19. Sequencing was performed on peripheral blood. The CDR3 here is CASSVETGGRETQYF. The CDR3 bases are TGTGCCAGCAGCGTAGAAACCGGGGGTAGAGAGACCCAGTACTTC.